The entry below describes one T cell receptor (beta chain). The CDR3 extends 3 residues past the end of the read, so its final part is completed from the germline J gene. The data were taken from a study of T cells in women clearing cervical HPV infection. Each participant carried one incident cervical HPV16 infection only. TCRdb's table, derived via immunoSEQ multiplex PCR, lists solely in-frame clones and lacks some. In total, the table holds 20,000 to 25,000 clones. CDR1 is LNHDA, CDR2 SQIVND, per germline (reference sequence). V lost 5 bases and J 4 bases, leaving 14 bases between the germline ends. This CDR3 has 14 amino acids.

This clonotype was obtained from a woman aged 18-70 years with a cervical HPV16 infection that either progressed to CIN3+ or cleared (not recorded which). What was sequenced was blood buffy coat. This chain links TRBV19 with TRBJ1-2, with D possibly TRBD1 on 5 matching bases. CDR3 bases read: TGTGCCAGTAGTCTTTCGAGGGGATCCTATGGC. It encodes CASSLSRGSYG. The complete CDR3 sequence is CASSLSRGSYGYTF.